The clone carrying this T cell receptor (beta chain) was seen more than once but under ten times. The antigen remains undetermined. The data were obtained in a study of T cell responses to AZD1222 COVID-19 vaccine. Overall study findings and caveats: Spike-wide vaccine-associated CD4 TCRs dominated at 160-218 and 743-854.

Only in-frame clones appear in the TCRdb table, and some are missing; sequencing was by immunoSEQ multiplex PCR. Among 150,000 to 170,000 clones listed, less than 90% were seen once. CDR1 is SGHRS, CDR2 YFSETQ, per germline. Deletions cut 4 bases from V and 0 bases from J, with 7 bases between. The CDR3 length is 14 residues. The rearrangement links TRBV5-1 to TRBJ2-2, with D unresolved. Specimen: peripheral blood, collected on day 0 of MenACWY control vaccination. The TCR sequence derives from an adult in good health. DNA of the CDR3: TGCGCCAGCAGCGAGCAGCCGAACACCGGGGAGCTGTTTTTT. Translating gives CASSEQPNTGELFF.